The sample holds many counts of the clone carrying this T cell receptor beta chain. The antigen remains undetermined. This entry is derived from a study of regulatory T cells in long-lasting Graves disease. Whole-study findings and limits: TRBV28 was favored in persistent disease, as were TRBJ1-2 and TRBJ2-5. Peripheral blood was the sole material, not thyroid tissue.

Stated time point: newly diagnosed GD, antithyroid drugs for less than 3 months. With RNA extracted from PBMCs as input, the TCR library was made. Germline loops: CDR1 SGHAT, CDR2 FQNNGV. V gave up 3 bases and J gave up 2 bases; unmatched junction bases: 4. CDR3 length: 15 residues. Arm-PCR with iRepertoire HTBI primers amplified the CDR3 regions for these TCR beta libraries. MiXCR, applied by TCRdb to the multiplex PCR reads, yields one record per CDR3 protein. Among about 330,000 distinct CDR3 sequences listed, about 17% were seen once. Separately, the same data were catalogued under a study of T cells in Graves' hyperthyroidism and ophthalmopathy.

Here the sequenced sample was peripheral blood mononuclear cells (PBMCs), taken at new diagnosis, from a patient treated with antithyroid drugs. The receptor was isolated from a woman younger than 30 with Graves disease. The J gene is TRBJ2-3, the V gene TRBV11-2; 8 bases line up with TRBD2. CDR3 bases: TGTGCCAGCAGCTTTACTAGCGGTTACACAGATACGCAGTATTTT. It is translated as CASSFTSGYTDTQYF.